The clone carrying this T cell receptor (beta chain) was seen a few times. The data derive from a study of beta chain features in type 1 diabetes. CDR3 length: 12 residues. The V gene end was trimmed by 8 bases and the J gene end by 8 bases; junction bases not matched to a gene: 8. CDR1 is SQVTM and CDR2 is ANQGSEA in the germline V gene. Expressed TCRB transcripts were sequenced because the isolated RNA had all been reverse transcribed beforehand. Profiling relied on immunoSEQ multiplex PCR, and the TCRdb table lists in-frame clones only, not all of them. The sample consists of 600,000 to 650,000 clones, less than 20% of them appearing once.

This chain joins TRBV29-1 and TRBJ1-4; 7 bases line up with TRBD1. Sequenced: naive CD4+ T cells from blood. The source is a man between 18 and 35 years old in good health. The CDR3 coding sequence is TGCAGCATAAGACAGGGTGGGGAAAAACTGTTTTTT. It translates to CSIRQGGEKLFF.